This T cell receptor beta chain was sequenced in a study of blood T cells in healthy people across ages. Trimming removed 7 bases at V and 1 base at J, with 10 bases between. The germline V gene has CDR1 SQVTM and CDR2 ANQGSEA. The CDR3 contains 12 residues. Through a sample-barcoded 5' primer and a J-beta primer mix, a second PCR was run for roughly 6 to 12 cycles. TCRdb fed the 5' RACE reads into MiXCR, producing one record per CDR3 protein. Here the sample spans some 1.5 million distinct CDR3 sequences, 25% to 30% being singletons. This clonotype was picked up many times. The source material was blood. The source of this sequence is a woman aged 30 to 39 in good health. The rearrangement links TRBV29-1 to TRBJ2-5; TRBD1 is a possible D gene (5 bases). The CDR3 here is CSASTAQETQYF. The CDR3, as DNA: TGCAGCGCGTCGACAGCCCAAGAGACCCAGTACTTC.